A single sample is the source of the 6 T cell receptor beta chains below, sequenced in a study of blood T cells in healthy people across ages. Primers used in a second PCR of roughly 6 to 11 cycles were a sample-barcoded 5' primer and a J-beta primer mix. Via MiXCR, TCRdb re-called the 5' RACE reads, giving one row per CDR3 protein. The table includes roughly 800,000 distinct CDR3 sequences, roughly 50% detected once. Sequences were obtained from blood. The receptors derive from an elderly man in good health.

V is TRBV18 and J is TRBJ1-1, with TRBD1 matching 11 bases. V lost 8 bases, J lost 7 bases, and 6 bases stayed unmatched. The CDR3 covers 13 residues. The germline gives CDR1 KGHSH, CDR2 LQKENI. The chain's CDR3 is CASHPGQGDEAFF. The DNA for the CDR3 is TGTGCCAGCCACCCGGGACAGGGGGATGAAGCTTTCTTT.

This clonotype was seen only a few times. One end of the junction fails to match germline, which may point to a read error. J is TRBJ2-5 and V is TRBV10-3; TRBD2 matches at 9 bases. Germline V gene sequence: CDR1 ENHRY, CDR2 SYGVKD. The CDR3 sequence is 16 residues long. The CDR3 DNA reads as TGTGCCATCACTGAGACTAGCGGAGCGTACCAAGAGACCCAGTACTTC. Translation: CAITETSGAYQETQYF.

This clonotype showed up just a few times. This chain uses TRBV12-3 or TRBV12-4 with TRBJ2-7; no reliable D call. The CDR3 covers 12 residues. Trimming cost V 4 bases and J 10 bases, with 14 bases left between them. For the CDR3, the DNA is TGTGCCAGCAGTTATGACCGGGTCACCCAGTACTTC. Amino acid sequence: CASSYDRVTQYF.

This clonotype was seen just once. The V call is TRBV10-3, the J call TRBJ2-3; 12 bases agree with TRBD2. The CDR3 sequence is 17 residues long. V shed 3 bases, J shed 4 bases, and the junction held 8 bases outside the gene matches. Germline CDR1 reads ENHRY; CDR2 reads SYGVKD. The CDR3 reads CAISDTSGRQGPDTQYF. The CDR3 DNA follows: TGTGCCATCAGTGACACTAGCGGGAGGCAGGGGCCAGATACGCAGTATTTT.

The chain carries TRBV3-1 and TRBJ2-1; weak D call: TRBD2 (6 bases). CDR1 LGHDT and CDR2 YNNKEL come from the germline V gene (reference sequence). The CDR3 sequence is 15 residues long. The V end lost 4 bases, the J end lost 7 bases, and 17 bases lay between the germline ends. CDR3 region: CASSLGGAGRNEQFF. CDR3 DNA sequence: TGTGCCAGCAGCCTTGGCGGGGCCGGGCGGAATGAGCAGTTCTTC.

V gene TRBV20-1 combines with J gene TRBJ2-5, with TRBD2 matching 8 bases. Germline loops: CDR1 DFQATT, CDR2 SNEGSKA (reference sequence). The CDR3 runs 16 residues. The CDR3 protein is CARLLERESFRETQYF. For the CDR3, the DNA is TGCGCCAGGCTCCTTGAGCGGGAGTCTTTTCGAGAGACCCAGTACTTC.